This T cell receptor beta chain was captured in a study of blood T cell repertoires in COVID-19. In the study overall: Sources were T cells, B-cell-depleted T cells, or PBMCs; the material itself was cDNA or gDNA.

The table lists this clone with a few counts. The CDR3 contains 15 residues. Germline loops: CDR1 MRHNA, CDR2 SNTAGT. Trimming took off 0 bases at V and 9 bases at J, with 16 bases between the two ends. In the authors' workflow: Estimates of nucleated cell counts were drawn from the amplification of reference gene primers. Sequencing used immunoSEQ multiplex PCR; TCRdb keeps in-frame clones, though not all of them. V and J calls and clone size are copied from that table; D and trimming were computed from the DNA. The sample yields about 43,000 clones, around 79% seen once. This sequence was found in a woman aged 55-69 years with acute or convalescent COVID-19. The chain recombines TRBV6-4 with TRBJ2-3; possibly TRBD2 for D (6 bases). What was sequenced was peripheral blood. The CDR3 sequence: CASSDSNNFAGTQYF. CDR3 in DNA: TGTGCCAGCAGTGACTCGAATAACTTTGCGGGGACGCAGTATTTT.